What follows are 3 T cell receptor beta chains derived from one specimen sequenced in a study of T cell changes during pregnancy in multiple sclerosis. The table came from immunoSEQ multiplex PCR; TCRdb's copy has only in-frame clones and leaves some out. The sample lists approximately 50,000 clones, around nine tenths occurring once. The specimen was CD4+ T cells from peripheral blood mononuclear cells, collected after pregnancy. These receptors all come from a female donor with multiple sclerosis, enrolled in a pregnancy study.

V gene TRBV12-5 combines with J gene TRBJ2-3, with TRBD2 identical over 11 bases. The germline CDR1 and CDR2 sequences are LGHNT and FRNRAP. The CDR3 is made up of 16 amino acids. V trimming: 6 bases; J trimming: 6 bases; junction bases outside the gene matches: 11. The chain's CDR3 is CASGSGTSGPLDTQYF. Written as DNA, the CDR3 is TGTGCTAGTGGAAGCGGGACTAGCGGCCCCCTTGATACGCAGTATTTT.

The chain employs TRBV30 and TRBJ2-3; TRBD2 matches at 8 bases. CDR3 length equals 15 residues. V shed 4 bases, J shed 0 bases, and the junction held 6 bases outside the gene matches. The germline gives CDR1 GTSNPN, CDR2 SVGIG (reference sequence). The chain's CDR3 is CAWNGLAKSTDTQYF. CDR3 DNA: TGTGCCTGGAACGGACTAGCTAAAAGCACAGATACGCAGTATTTT. The complete variable domain, with remaining parts taken from reference TRBV30 and TRBJ2-3, reads SQTIHQWPATLVQPVGSPLSLECTVEGTSNPNLYWYRQAAGRGLQLLFYSVGIGQISSEVPQNLSASRPQDRQFILSSKKLLLSDSGFYLCAWNGLAKSTDTQYFGPGTRLTVL.

This chain joins TRBV30 and TRBJ1-4; no clear D gene. The CDR3 spans 14 residues. With 1 base removed from V and 4 bases from J, the gap between germline ends came to 10 bases. Looked up from germline, CDR1 is GTSNPN and CDR2 is SVGIG (reference sequence). The CDR3 here is CAWSERQFNEKLFF. In DNA, the CDR3 is TGTGCCTGGAGTGAACGCCAGTTTAATGAAAAACTGTTTTTT.